These 27 T cell receptor beta chains were all obtained from the same sample, sequenced in a study of blood T cell repertoires in COVID-19. Repertoires were generated with immunoSEQ multiplex PCR, while TCRdb's copy carries only in-frame clones and drops some. There are under 100,000 clones in the sample; about 87% occur only once, and around 4.5% lies in the top ten. Sequences were obtained from peripheral blood. The receptors derive from a man over 45 with active COVID-19.

A remark on this clone: One end of the junction is discordant with germline, which a read error may explain. V usage is TRBV28 and J usage is TRBJ1-5; 8 nucleotides agree with TRBD1. Germline V lookup: CDR1 MDHEN, CDR2 SYDVKM. The CDR3 sequence is 18 residues long. The DNA for the CDR3 is TGTGCCAGCAGTCCCAACTCCGTCGGACAGGGTTTTAATCGGCCCCAGCATTTT. Amino acids: CASSPNSVGQGFNRPQHF.

CDR3 protein: CASSLVVYPTSTDTQYF. CDR3 DNA: TGTGCCAGCAGCTTGGTAGTCTATCCCACTAGCACAGATACGCAGTATTTT. The chain couples TRBV5-5 to TRBJ2-3; D is unclear. Trimming took off 0 bases at V and 0 bases at J, with 14 bases between the two ends. Germline values: CDR1 SGHKS, CDR2 YYEKEE (reference sequence). CDR3 length: 17 residues.

V and J are TRBV6-5 and TRBJ1-1; the D gene is possibly TRBD1 (6 bases). CDR3 size: 15 residues. Per germline, CDR1 MNHEY and CDR2 SVGAGI. V was pared by 0 bases and J by 1 base, with 9 bases between. Here the CDR3 reads CASSYSGGANTEAFF. In DNA, the CDR3 is TGTGCCAGCAGTTACTCAGGGGGAGCGAACACTGAAGCTTTCTTT.

The chain uses TRBV14 and TRBJ1-6, with 10 bases that match TRBD1. The CDR3 has 14 residues. Germline CDR1 is SGHDN and CDR2 is FVKESK. V shed 6 bases and J 9 bases; nucleotides not matched to a gene: 5. CDR3 nucleotide sequence: TGTGCCAGCAGTCGGGACAGGGGATCTTCACCCCTCCACTTT. Its protein product is CASSRDRGSSPLHF.

This CDR3 reads CASSLRGYANNEQFF. For the CDR3, the DNA is TGCGCCAGCAGCTTGAGGGGATACGCCAACAATGAGCAGTTCTTC. The genes are TRBV5-1 and TRBJ2-1, with D maybe TRBD1 (5 bases). Trimming removed 1 base at V and 5 bases at J, with 13 bases between. The CDR3 is 15 amino acids. Germline assignment: CDR1 SGHRS and CDR2 YFSETQ. Looking up the rest from reference TRBV5-1 and TRBJ2-1 gives the full variable domain: KAGVTQTPRYLIKTRGQQVTLSCSPISGHRSVSWYQQTPGQGLQFLFEYFSETQRNKGNFPGRFSGRQFSNSRSEMNVSTLELGDSALYLCASSLRGYANNEQFFGPGTRLTVL.

The chain is built from TRBV7-3 and TRBJ2-5; TRBD1 matches 11 bases. Per germline, CDR1 SGHTA and CDR2 FQGTGA. Trimming removed 5 bases from V and 7 bases from J; junction bases left unmatched: 3. The CDR3 is 13 residues long. The CDR3 reads CASSQGTGGTQYF. The CDR3 DNA is TGTGCCAGCAGCCAAGGGACAGGGGGGACCCAGTACTTC.

V and J are TRBV28 and TRBJ2-1, with TRBD2 matching 9 bases. The germline CDR1 and CDR2 sequences are MDHEN and SYDVKM. The CDR3 sequence is 17 residues long. The ends lost 2 bases at V and 5 bases at J; junction bases unmatched: 10. The CDR3 nucleotides read TGTGCCAGCAGTTTAGAGGTCGGGGCTAGCGGGGACAATGAGCAGTTCTTC. The encoded protein is CASSLEVGASGDNEQFF.

The rearrangement links TRBV15 to TRBJ1-4, with D perhaps matching TRBD1 (6 bases). V was trimmed by 5 bases and J by 7 bases, leaving 17 bases between them. CDR3 size: 15 residues. In germline, CDR1 is LNHNV, CDR2 YYDKDF (reference sequence). Written as DNA, the CDR3 is TGTGCCACCAGCGGTGGGAGGGGAGGGGGTGAAAAACTGTTTTTT. Translation gives CATSGGRGGGEKLFF.

The chain recombines TRBV11-3 with TRBJ1-1; 9 positions match TRBD1. The length of the CDR3 is 20 residues. J was trimmed by 0 bases and V by 3 bases; bases with no gene match: 17. The V gene's germline CDR1 is SGHNT and CDR2 YENEEA. The CDR3 DNA sequence: TGTGCCAGCAGCTTCGAAATTACAGGGGGCCCCTTTCACATGAACACTGAAGCTTTCTTT. This encodes CASSFEITGGPFHMNTEAFF. Full variable domain (remainder filled in from reference TRBV11-3 and TRBJ1-1): EAGVVQSPRYKIIEKKQPVAFWCNPISGHNTLYWYLQNLGQGPELLIRYENEEAVDDSQLPKDRFSAERLKGVDSTLKIQPAELGDSAVYLCASSFEITGGPFHMNTEAFFGQGTRLTVV.

This rearrangement joins TRBV19 to TRBJ2-1, with 10 bases fitting TRBD2. CDR3 length: 15 residues. V dropped 4 bases and J dropped 4; count of bases not matched to a gene: 4. Germline V CDR1 and CDR2: LNHDA, SQIVND (reference sequence). CDR3 in DNA: TGTGCCAGTAGTAGCTCTAGCGGGAGTTACAATGAGCAGTTCTTC. Translated, it gives CASSSSSGSYNEQFF.

V gene TRBV11-3 combines with J gene TRBJ2-7; D is possibly TRBD1 (6 bases). This CDR3 region has 14 residues. CDR1 and CDR2 (germline): SGHNT, YENEEA. Trimming removed 8 bases from V and 2 bases from J, with 16 bases in between. CDR3 DNA: TGTGCCAGCGGTACCACGGACAGTCCCTACGAGCAGTACTTC. Its protein product is CASGTTDSPYEQYF.

The V and J genes are TRBV5-4 and TRBJ2-7, with TRBD2 matching over 8 bases. With V trimmed by 4 bases and J by 0 bases, 3 bases remained unmatched. Germline CDR1 reads SGHNT; CDR2 reads YYREEE (reference sequence). This CDR3 is built from 14 residues. The CDR3 sequence is CASSPGLDSYEQYF. CDR3 in DNA: TGTGCCAGCAGCCCGGGACTAGACTCCTACGAGCAGTACTTC.

The V gene is TRBV5-1, the J gene TRBJ2-7; perhaps TRBD1 as D (6 bases). Germline CDR1 SGHRS, CDR2 YFSETQ. V lost 4 bases, J lost 3 bases, and 14 bases lay in between. This CDR3 spans 14 amino acids. CDR3 in DNA: TGCGCCAGCAGCGTAACGGGACAACTCTACGAGCAGTACTTC. Protein sequence: CASSVTGQLYEQYF.

The chain couples TRBV28 to TRBJ1-3; D is possibly TRBD1 (6 bases). The ends were cut back, 5 bases at V and 5 bases at J, with 13 bases in the middle. Germline CDR1 reads MDHEN; CDR2 reads SYDVKM. The length of the CDR3 is 14 residues. The CDR3: CASSVRDKRNTIYF. As DNA, the CDR3 is TGTGCCAGCAGTGTCCGGGACAAAAGAAACACCATATATTTT.

The chain combines TRBV5-1 with TRBJ2-2; weak D call: TRBD2 (6 bases). Trimming stripped 2 bases from V and 5 bases from J, with 10 bases between. The length of the CDR3 is 14 residues. CDR1 and CDR2 (germline): SGHRS, YFSETQ. CDR3 loop: CASSFGGLTGELFF. Written as DNA, the CDR3 is TGCGCCAGCAGCTTCGGAGGGTTGACCGGGGAGCTGTTTTTT. Based on the CDR3 plus reference TRBV5-1 and TRBJ2-2, the full variable domain is KAGVTQTPRYLIKTRGQQVTLSCSPISGHRSVSWYQQTPGQGLQFLFEYFSETQRNKGNFPGRFSGRQFSNSRSEMNVSTLELGDSALYLCASSFGGLTGELFFGEGSRLTVL.

This clone was seen only once. The chain uses TRBV6-1 and TRBJ1-3; the D gene is possibly TRBD1 (5 bases). Germline CDR1 reads MNHNS; CDR2 reads SASEGT. The CDR3 runs to 15 residues. V was cut by 3 bases and J by 9 bases, with 18 bases left in between. As DNA, the CDR3 is TGTGCCAGCAGTGAGGGACTGTGGCTCCAAGGCACCATATATTTT. Encoded protein: CASSEGLWLQGTIYF.

The chain has TRBV6-1 and TRBJ2-3; D call uncertain. V was pared by 3 bases and J by 8 bases, with 9 bases between. Germline V CDR1 and CDR2: MNHNS, SASEGT. The CDR3 is 12 amino acids. CDR3 sequence: CASSDRLSTQYF. DNA of the CDR3: TGTGCCAGCAGTGACAGGTTAAGTACGCAGTATTTT.

The chain couples TRBV4-1 to TRBJ1-1; no definite D call. Looked up from germline, CDR1 is MGHRA and CDR2 is YSYEKL. This CDR3 spans 14 amino acids. Trimming removed 4 bases from V and 7 bases from J, with 16 bases in between. In DNA, the CDR3 is TGCGCCAGCAGCCGTCAGGCGGGAGGGATTGAAGCTTTCTTT. The encoded protein is CASSRQAGGIEAFF.

The genes are TRBV21-1 and TRBJ1-5; the table gives TRBD1 as D, unverified against the DNA. TRBV21-1 is given as a pseudogene. This CDR3 is 16 amino acids long. Here the CDR3 reads CASSKSGVQGGQPQHF. The CDR3 DNA reads TGTGCCAGCAGCAAAAGCGGCGTCCAGGGGGGACAGCCCCAGCATTTT.

The V call is TRBV6-1, the J call TRBJ2-7, with D perhaps matching TRBD2 (7 bases). Trimming took off 4 bases at V and 5 bases at J, with 21 bases between the two ends. Germline V CDR1 and CDR2: MNHNS, SASEGT. This CDR3 region has 16 residues. The CDR3: CASSALHGGGRNEQYF. CDR3 DNA sequence: TGTGCCAGCAGTGCACTCCATGGGGGGGGGCGGAACGAGCAGTACTTC.

The chain employs TRBV5-4 and TRBJ1-1, with TRBD1 as a possible D gene (5 bases). This CDR3 region has 13 residues. V was pared by 4 bases and J by 1 base, with 8 bases between. Germline values: CDR1 SGHNT, CDR2 YYREEE (reference sequence). The CDR3 sequence: CASSRQGNTEAFF. CDR3 sequence (DNA): TGTGCCAGCAGCCGTCAGGGGAACACTGAAGCTTTCTTT.

This chain links TRBV5-1 with TRBJ2-7; D possibly corresponds to TRBD1 (5 bases). Germline V gives CDR1 SGHRS, CDR2 YFSETQ. The CDR3 sequence is 16 residues long. V was pared by 0 bases and J by 2 bases, with 15 bases between. CDR3 sequence (DNA): TGCGCCAGCAGCTTGGCCGGAGCAGGGCCCACCTACGAGCAGTACTTC. This translates into CASSLAGAGPTYEQYF.

The gene calls are TRBV5-4 and TRBJ2-4; a possible D gene is TRBD2 (7 bases). Germline lookup yields CDR1 SGHNT and CDR2 YYREEE (reference sequence). This CDR3 is built from 15 residues. Trimming took off 4 bases at V and 4 bases at J, with 15 bases between the two ends. For the CDR3, the DNA is TGTGCCAGCAGCGAACGCGGGGGCAAAAAAAACATTCAGTACTTC. Translation: CASSERGGKKNIQYF.

V is TRBV13 and J is TRBJ1-1; the D is unclear. This CDR3 region has 13 residues. The V gene's germline CDR1 is PRHDT and CDR2 FYEKMQ (reference sequence). V lost 8 bases, J lost 0 bases, and 10 bases lay in between. The CDR3 coding sequence is TGTGCCAGCGGGGAGAGAATGAACACTGAAGCTTTCTTT. Its protein product is CASGERMNTEAFF.

The chain couples TRBV4-2 to TRBJ1-4; D ambiguous. There are 17 residues in the CDR3. Germline V gives CDR1 LGHNA, CDR2 YNFKEQ. V dropped 1 base and J dropped 4 bases, with 16 bases sitting between them. This chain's CDR3 is CASSQVVAVGLNEKLFF. In DNA form, the CDR3 reads TGTGCCAGCAGCCAAGTGGTAGCGGTTGGACTTAATGAAAAACTGTTTTTT.

The gene calls are TRBV28 and TRBJ2-2, with TRBD1 as a possible D gene (5 bases). The length of the CDR3 is 13 residues. V was pared by 7 bases and J by 9 bases, with 15 bases between. Looked up from germline, CDR1 is MDHEN and CDR2 is SYDVKM. The CDR3 DNA reads as TGTGCCAGCAATGGGGCAGCCCACCGGGAGCTGTTTTTT. Encoded protein: CASNGAAHRELFF.

The DNA of the CDR3 is TGTGCCAGCAGCTTGACAGGGTTTAAGGGCGAGCAGTACTTC. Translating gives CASSLTGFKGEQYF. V usage is TRBV6-5 and J usage is TRBJ2-7, with 7 bases that match TRBD1. V lost 6 bases, J lost 6 bases, and 11 bases stayed unmatched. Germline loops: CDR1 MNHEY, CDR2 SVGAGI. CDR3 size: 14 residues.